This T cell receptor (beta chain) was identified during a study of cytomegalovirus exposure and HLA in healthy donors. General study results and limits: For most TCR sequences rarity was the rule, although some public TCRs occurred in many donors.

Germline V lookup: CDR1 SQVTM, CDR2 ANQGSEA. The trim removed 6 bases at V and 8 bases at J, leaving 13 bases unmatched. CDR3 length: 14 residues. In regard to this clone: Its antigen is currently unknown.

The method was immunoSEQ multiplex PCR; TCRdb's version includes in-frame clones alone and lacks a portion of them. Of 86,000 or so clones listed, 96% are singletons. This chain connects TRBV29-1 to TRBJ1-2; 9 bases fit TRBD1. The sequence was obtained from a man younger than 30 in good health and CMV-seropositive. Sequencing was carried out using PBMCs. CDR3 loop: CSVLSPGQGIGYTF. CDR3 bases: TGCAGCGTCCTAAGTCCGGGACAGGGTATCGGCTACACCTTC.